This T cell receptor (beta chain) was documented in a study of T cell responses to AZD1222 COVID-19 vaccine. Clones were read by immunoSEQ multiplex PCR, and TCRdb kept only the in-frame ones, dropping some. The sample lists some 92,000 clones, roughly 90% occurring once. Trimming took 1 base from V and 1 from J, leaving 23 bases between them. The CDR3 loop spans 19 amino acids. Germline lookup yields CDR1 LNHNV and CDR2 YYDKDF (reference sequence). Remarks on this clone: Its matching antigen is unknown.

Study conclusions and caveats: The donors showed a predominance of white British ancestry and of females, with possible underestimation of clonal diversity. Baseline seropositivity occurred in only a handful of AZD1222 recipients.

The sequencing used peripheral blood, collected on day 0 of AZD1222 vaccination. This TCR was sampled from an adult in good health. The J gene is TRBJ2-7, the V gene TRBV15; either TRBD1 or TRBD2 may fit D (5 bases each). The CDR3 coding sequence is TGTGCCACCAGCAGAGTGGACTCCGGCAGGGCTGACCAGTCCTACGAGCAGTACTTC. It yields the protein CATSRVDSGRADQSYEQYF.